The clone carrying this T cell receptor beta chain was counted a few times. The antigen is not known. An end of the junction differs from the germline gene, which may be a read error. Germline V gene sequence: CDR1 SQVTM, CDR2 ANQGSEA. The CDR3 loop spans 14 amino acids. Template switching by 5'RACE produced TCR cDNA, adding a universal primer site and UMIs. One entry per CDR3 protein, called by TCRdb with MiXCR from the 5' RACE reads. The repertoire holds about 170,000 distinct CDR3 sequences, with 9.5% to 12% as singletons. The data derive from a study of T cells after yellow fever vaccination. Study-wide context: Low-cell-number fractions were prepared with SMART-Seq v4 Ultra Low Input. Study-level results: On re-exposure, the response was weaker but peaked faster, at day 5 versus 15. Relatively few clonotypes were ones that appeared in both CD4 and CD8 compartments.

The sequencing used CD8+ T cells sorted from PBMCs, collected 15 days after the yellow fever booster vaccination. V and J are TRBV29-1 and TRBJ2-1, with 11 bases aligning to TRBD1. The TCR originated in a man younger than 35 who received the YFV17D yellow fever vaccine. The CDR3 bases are TGCAGCGCTCGGACAGGGGGCTCCTACACTGAGCAGTTCTTC. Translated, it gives CSARTGGSYTEQFF.